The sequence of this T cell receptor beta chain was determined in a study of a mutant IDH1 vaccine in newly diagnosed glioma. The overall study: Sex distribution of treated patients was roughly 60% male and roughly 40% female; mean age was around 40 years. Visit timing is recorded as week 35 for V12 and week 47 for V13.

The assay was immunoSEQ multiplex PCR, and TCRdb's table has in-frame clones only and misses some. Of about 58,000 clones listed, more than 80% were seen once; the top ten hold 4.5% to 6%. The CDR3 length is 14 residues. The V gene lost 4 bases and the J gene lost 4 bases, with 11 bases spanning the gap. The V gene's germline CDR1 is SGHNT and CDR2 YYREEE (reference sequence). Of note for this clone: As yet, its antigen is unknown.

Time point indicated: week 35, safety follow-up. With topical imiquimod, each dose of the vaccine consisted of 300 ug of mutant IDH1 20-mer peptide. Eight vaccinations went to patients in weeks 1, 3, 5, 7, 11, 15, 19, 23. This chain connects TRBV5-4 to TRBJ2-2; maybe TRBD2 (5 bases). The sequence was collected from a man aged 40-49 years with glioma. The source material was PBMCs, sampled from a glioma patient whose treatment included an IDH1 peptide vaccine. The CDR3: CASSPRAATGELFF. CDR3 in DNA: TGTGCCAGCAGCCCGCGGGCAGCCACCGGGGAGCTGTTTTTT.